This TCR beta chain was recorded in a study of spatial heterogeneity in lung cancer. Points on this clonotype: Its antigen is as yet unknown. A much larger clone lies one base from this, so it may be a read error.

Regarding time point: sample taken at primary tumor resection. Tumor, nontumor lung or frozen PBMC supplied whole RNA, sequenced without sorting. The CDR3 runs 13 residues. Germline CDR1 and CDR2: SGHTA and FQGNSA. V lost 2 bases, J lost 5 bases, and 10 bases lay in between. Each CDR3 protein gets one entry after TCRdb re-called the 5' RACE reads with MiXCR. The table includes 80,000 to 95,000 distinct CDR3 sequences, around 10% detected once. Study-level findings and limits: Blood showed ubiquitous tumor TCRs more often at resection than at routine follow-up.

V is TRBV7-2 and J is TRBJ2-7; D uncertain. The sample here was PBMCs, taken at surgery. The TCR originated in a male donor with early-stage non-small cell lung cancer. CDR3 nucleotides: TGTGCCAGCAGCTTAAGTACTGCAAACGAGCAGTACTTC. It encodes CASSLSTANEQYF.